The 25 T cell receptor beta chains listed next were all sequenced from one sample in a study of blood T cell repertoires in COVID-19. Produced via immunoSEQ multiplex PCR; TCRdb's table is partial and in-frame only. The sample lists around 700,000 clones; 85% to 90% were seen once. Sample: peripheral blood. The receptors stem from a woman aged 18-29 years with acute or convalescent COVID-19.

The chain uses TRBV11-3 and TRBJ2-1; the match to TRBD2 covers 10 bases. With 5 bases clipped from V and 4 bases from J, the junction kept 5 bases outside the gene matches. This CDR3 has 15 residues. Per germline, CDR1 SGHNT and CDR2 YENEEA. The CDR3, as DNA: TGTGCCAGCAGCCCTAGCGGGGGAGTATACAATGAGCAGTTCTTC. It encodes CASSPSGGVYNEQFF. The full variable domain, in which reference TRBV11-3 and TRBJ2-1 provide the parts outside the CDR3, is EAGVVQSPRYKIIEKKQPVAFWCNPISGHNTLYWYLQNLGQGPELLIRYENEEAVDDSQLPKDRFSAERLKGVDSTLKIQPAELGDSAVYLCASSPSGGVYNEQFFGPGTRLTVL.

This sequence joins TRBV29-1 and TRBJ1-2, with TRBD1 as a possible D gene (6 bases). This CDR3 is 12 amino acids long. Per germline, CDR1 SQVTM and CDR2 ANQGSEA. V lost 6 bases to trimming and J lost 6 bases, with 14 bases between them. Written as DNA, the CDR3 is TGCAGCGTCGTACAGGGACTAGATGGCTACACCTTC. Translation gives CSVVQGLDGYTF.

The sample holds a few counts of this clone. The gene calls are TRBV2 and TRBJ1-4; 8 positions match TRBD1. The CDR3 totals 14 residues. V gave up 4 bases and J gave up 8 bases; unmatched junction bases: 6. Germline values: CDR1 SNHLY, CDR2 FYNNEI. CDR3 residues: CASSAQGAGEKLFF. CDR3 DNA: TGTGCCAGCAGTGCGCAGGGGGCGGGAGAAAAACTGTTTTTT.

J is TRBJ2-7 and V is TRBV7-2, with 8 bases matching TRBD2. This CDR3 has 15 residues. V was clipped by 0 bases and J by 2 bases; unmatched bases: 3. Looked up from germline, CDR1 is SGHTA and CDR2 is FQGNSA. CDR3 nucleotide sequence: TGTGCCAGCAGCTTAGCCACTAGCGGACCCTACGAGCAGTACTTC. Its protein product is CASSLATSGPYEQYF.

This clone was seen once. V is TRBV10-3 and J is TRBJ2-5; D possibly corresponds to TRBD1 (7 bases). Germline values: CDR1 ENHRY, CDR2 SYGVKD. The CDR3 runs to 18 residues. With 0 bases removed from V and 7 bases from J, the gap between germline ends came to 24 bases. CDR3 DNA sequence: TGTGCCATCAGTGAGTCGGCCAGGCGGGACAGAGCCTTGGGGACCCAGTACTTC. It yields the protein CAISESARRDRALGTQYF.

The count of this clone is one. This chain connects TRBV27 to TRBJ2-7, with a weak D call TRBD1 (5 bases). The CDR3 is 14 residues long. Trimming removed 8 bases at V and 2 bases at J, with 16 bases between. The germline CDR1 and CDR2 sequences are MNHEY and SMNVEV (reference sequence). The CDR3 DNA reads TGTGCCAGCCATCCAACCCCAGGGACCTACGAGCAGTACTTC. As protein: CASHPTPGTYEQYF.

The chain carries TRBV6-2 or TRBV6-3 and TRBJ1-1; TRBD1 matches at 7 bases. This CDR3 contains 18 residues. Germline CDR1 MNHEY, CDR2 SVGEGT. J lost 0 bases, V lost 2 bases, and 12 bases had no gene match. The CDR3 loop reads CASSYDIGTEIMNTEAFF. CDR3 sequence (DNA): TGTGCCAGCAGTTACGATATTGGGACAGAGATAATGAACACTGAAGCTTTCTTT.

This sequence joins TRBV12-5 and TRBJ1-5; 7 bases match TRBD1. Germline values: CDR1 LGHNT, CDR2 FRNRAP. CDR3 length equals 17 residues. The J segment lost 0 bases and the V segment lost 1 base, leaving 6 bases of the junction unmatched. The chain's CDR3 is CASGLADRSYSNQPQHF. The CDR3 DNA is TGTGCTAGTGGTTTGGCGGACAGGAGCTATAGCAATCAGCCCCAGCATTTT.

This clone was counted a single time. The sample contains more than one DNA sequence encoding this CDR3. The genes are TRBV5-1 and TRBJ1-4; 8 nucleotides match TRBD1. The CDR3 spans 16 residues. V was clipped by 3 bases and J by 0 bases; unmatched bases: 4. Germline assignment: CDR1 SGHRS and CDR2 YFSETQ. The CDR3 sequence is CASSSGQGATNEKLFF. Written as DNA, the CDR3 is TGCGCCAGCAGCTCCGGACAGGGCGCAACTAATGAAAAACTGTTTTTT.

The chain recombines TRBV7-9 with TRBJ1-2; TRBD1 agrees at 10 bases. Germline lookup yields CDR1 SEHNR and CDR2 FQNEAQ (reference sequence). V lost 4 bases to trimming and J lost 4 bases; unmatched junction nucleotides: 6. The CDR3 is made up of 15 amino acids. This CDR3 reads CASSSGQGVTYGYTF. The CDR3 nucleotides read TGTGCCAGCAGCTCCGGACAGGGGGTGACCTATGGCTACACCTTC.

CDR3 sequence (DNA): TGCAGCGTTGTGGTACAGGCCTTGAACACTGAAGCTTTCTTT. It specifies CSVVVQALNTEAFF. The chain couples TRBV29-1 to TRBJ1-1; TRBD1 is a possible D gene (5 bases). This CDR3 spans 14 amino acids. Germline V gene data show CDR1 as SQVTM and CDR2 as ANQGSEA. V dropped 4 bases and J dropped 0 bases, with 12 bases sitting between them.

The genes are TRBV19 and TRBJ1-5; D gene uncertain. CDR1 and CDR2 (germline): LNHDA, SQIVND (reference sequence). V gave up 2 bases and J gave up 3 bases, with 14 bases separating them. There are 16 residues in the CDR3. CDR3 residues: CASSIPIGRFNQPQHF. DNA for the CDR3: TGTGCCAGTAGTATACCTATCGGGAGATTCAATCAGCCCCAGCATTTT.

The genes are TRBV27 and TRBJ1-1, with TRBD1 as a possible D gene (6 bases). The V gene lost 2 bases and the J gene lost 1 base, with 14 bases spanning the gap. The V gene's germline CDR1 is MNHEY and CDR2 SMNVEV (reference sequence). CDR3 length equals 16 residues. DNA of the CDR3: TGTGCCAGCAGTTTACTCCCGGGGGGGCGGAACACTGAAGCTTTCTTT. This sequence encodes CASSLLPGGRNTEAFF.

The CDR3 DNA reads as TGTGCCAGCAGCCAAAGGGCCTGGGGCCAGCAAGAGACCCAGTACTTC. It yields the protein CASSQRAWGQQETQYF. This chain connects TRBV14 to TRBJ2-5; D perhaps matches TRBD1 (5 bases). Between the trimmed V and J ends, which lost 2 bases and 2 bases, there was a span of 15 bases. Germline-derived CDR1 and CDR2 are SGHDN and FVKESK. The CDR3 is 16 amino acids.

The V call is TRBV18, the J call TRBJ1-1; 12 nucleotides line up with TRBD1. Germline CDR1 KGHSH, CDR2 LQKENI. Trimming removed 3 bases from V and 6 bases from J; junction bases left unmatched: 8. The CDR3 totals 16 residues. Here the CDR3 reads CASSPPPGQGAPEAFF. Here the CDR3 DNA reads TGTGCCAGCTCACCTCCGCCGGGACAGGGGGCACCTGAAGCTTTCTTT.

A word on this clone: Other DNA sequences in the sample encode the same CDR3. The chain carries TRBV18 and TRBJ1-5, with 8 bases matching TRBD1. Germline V CDR1 and CDR2: KGHSH, LQKENI. V gave up 6 bases and J gave up 4 bases; unmatched junction bases: 8. There are 15 residues in the CDR3. CDR3 in DNA: TGTGCCAGCTCCCCCGGGACAGGAGATAATCAGCCCCAGCATTTT. This translates into CASSPGTGDNQPQHF.

This clone was found once. CDR3 sequence reads: CASSFQGFYEQYF. The CDR3 DNA sequence: TGTGCCAGCAGCTTTCAGGGTTTCTACGAGCAGTACTTC. This sequence joins TRBV6-5 and TRBJ2-7, with TRBD1 as a possible D gene (5 bases). The CDR3 contains 13 residues. CDR1 is MNHEY and CDR2 is SVGAGI in the germline V gene. Trimming took off 6 bases at V and 3 bases at J, with 12 bases between the two ends.

Worth noting for this clone: Other DNA sequences in the same sample also yield this CDR3. The J gene is TRBJ1-3, the V gene TRBV5-1; weak D call: TRBD1 (6 bases). The V gene's germline CDR1 is SGHRS and CDR2 YFSETQ. The CDR3 extends over 14 amino acids. The germline V and J ends were trimmed by 3 bases and 4 bases, with 11 bases remaining between them. The CDR3 spells CASSSGGAGNTIYF. The CDR3 nucleotides are TGCGCCAGCAGCTCGGGGGGCGCCGGAAACACCATATATTTT.

This clone showed up just once. The chain employs TRBV30 and TRBJ1-2; TRBD1 might be the D (6 bases). Germline V CDR1 and CDR2: GTSNPN, SVGIG (reference sequence). This CDR3 has 14 residues. Trimming pared 1 base from V and 3 bases from J, leaving 12 bases between. The CDR3 region is CAWSAGTSDYGYTF. DNA for the CDR3: TGTGCCTGGAGTGCCGGGACATCCGACTATGGCTACACCTTC.

V and J are TRBV18 and TRBJ2-7; 9 bases are shared with TRBD2. V lost 6 bases and J lost 3; bases outside the gene matches: 12. CDR1 KGHSH and CDR2 LQKENI come from the germline V gene. The CDR3 is 16 residues long. This chain's CDR3 is CASSPRGSGGLYEQYF. The CDR3 nucleotides are TGTGCCAGCTCCCCTAGGGGCAGCGGGGGGCTCTACGAGCAGTACTTC.

The V gene is TRBV5-4, the J gene TRBJ2-2; tentatively, D is TRBD1 (6 bases). Looked up from germline, CDR1 is SGHNT and CDR2 is YYREEE (reference sequence). Between the trimmed V and J ends, which lost 2 bases and 1 base, there was a span of 12 bases. The CDR3 totals 16 residues. In nucleotides, the CDR3 is TGTGCCAGCAGCTTAGGGACAACCAAGAACACCGGGGAGCTGTTTTTT. Its protein is CASSLGTTKNTGELFF.

The chain is built from TRBV24-1 and TRBJ1-2; unclear D gene. Germline CDR1 is KGHDR and CDR2 is SFDVKD. Trimming removed 4 bases from V and 7 bases from J, with 9 bases in between. The CDR3 is 12 residues long. Written as DNA, the CDR3 is TGTGCCACCAGTGAAGAGGTTAGTGGCTACACCTTC. Residues: CATSEEVSGYTF.

V usage is TRBV30 and J usage is TRBJ2-7, with D possibly matching TRBD2 (7 bases). V lost 5 bases and J lost 2, with 16 bases in between. Germline CDR1 reads GTSNPN; CDR2 reads SVGIG (reference sequence). The CDR3 is 14 residues long. For the CDR3, the DNA is TGTGCCTGGGGAGGAGGGGGGGGAACCTACGAGCAGTACTTC. Its protein is CAWGGGGGTYEQYF.

A note on this clone: Other DNA sequences in this sample translate to the same CDR3. This sequence joins TRBV3-1 (or the pseudogene TRBV3-2) and TRBJ1-1; TRBD1 might be the D (5 bases). CDR1 and CDR2 from the germline V gene are LGHDT and YNNKEL (reference sequence). The V gene lost 1 base and the J gene lost 3 bases, with 9 bases spanning the gap. The CDR3 totals 14 residues. The DNA for the CDR3 is TGTGCCAGCAGCCAAGTCTGGGGGGACACTGAAGCTTTCTTT. Encoded protein: CASSQVWGDTEAFF.

V is TRBV18 and J is TRBJ2-7, with 8 positions matching TRBD1. The CDR3 has 14 residues. V was pared by 2 bases and J by 7 bases, with 7 bases of the junction left unmatched. The germline V gene encodes CDR1 KGHSH and CDR2 LQKENI. The CDR3 DNA sequence: TGTGCCAGCTCACCAAGGACAGGGACGTGGGAGCAGTACTTC. It encodes CASSPRTGTWEQYF.